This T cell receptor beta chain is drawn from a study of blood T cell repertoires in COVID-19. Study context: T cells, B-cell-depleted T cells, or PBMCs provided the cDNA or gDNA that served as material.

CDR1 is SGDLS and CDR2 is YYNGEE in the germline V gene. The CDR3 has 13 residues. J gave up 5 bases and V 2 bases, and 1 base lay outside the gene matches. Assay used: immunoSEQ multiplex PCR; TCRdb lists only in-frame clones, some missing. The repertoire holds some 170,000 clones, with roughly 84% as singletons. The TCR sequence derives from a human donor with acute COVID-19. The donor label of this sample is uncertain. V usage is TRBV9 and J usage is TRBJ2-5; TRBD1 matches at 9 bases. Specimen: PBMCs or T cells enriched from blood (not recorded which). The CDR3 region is CASSVGTGETQYF. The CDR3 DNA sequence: TGTGCCAGCAGCGTCGGGACAGGGGAGACCCAGTACTTC.